Each of the 6 T cell receptor beta chains below was sequenced from the same sample in a study of blood T cells in healthy people across ages. The use of a sample-barcoded 5' primer and a J-beta primer mix characterized a second PCR of roughly 7 to 11 cycles. TCRdb independently ran MiXCR on the 5' RACE reads; one entry per CDR3 protein. The data show 750,000 to 950,000 distinct CDR3 sequences, with roughly 29% seen just once and about a tenth held by the top ten. These same records also appear under a second study, on T cells of mothers and their children.

Sequenced: blood. The origin of the receptors is a woman aged 35 to 49 in good health.

This clonotype was counted between two and nine times. The rearrangement uses TRBV20-1 and TRBJ2-1, with 8 nucleotides matching TRBD2. The germline CDR1 and CDR2 sequences are DFQATT and SNEGSKA (reference sequence). This CDR3 region has 15 residues. The V segment lost 2 bases and the J segment 2 bases; nucleotides outside the gene matches: 5. The CDR3: CSARRLATAYNEQFF. For the CDR3, the DNA is TGCAGTGCTAGAAGACTAGCGACTGCCTACAATGAGCAGTTCTTC.

The J gene is TRBJ2-7, the V gene TRBV2, with TRBD2 matching over 7 bases. The CDR3 covers 14 residues. The V gene's germline CDR1 is SNHLY and CDR2 FYNNEI. V gave up 2 bases and J gave up 2 bases; unmatched junction bases: 3. As DNA, the CDR3 is TGTGCCAGCAGTGAATACAGCGGGACCTACGAGCAGTACTTC. It specifies CASSEYSGTYEQYF.

The sample holds a few counts of this clonotype. The chain couples TRBV29-1 to TRBJ1-2; D is uncertain. The germline V gene encodes CDR1 SQVTM and CDR2 ANQGSEA. The CDR3 consists of 12 residues. V was trimmed by 0 bases and J by 5 bases, leaving 7 bases between them. This chain's CDR3 is CSVEDRFYGYTF. For the CDR3, the DNA is TGCAGCGTTGAAGACCGATTTTATGGCTACACCTTC.

The CDR3 DNA is TGTGCCAGCAGTGAAGTAAGGGCAGGGGGTCAGCCCCAGCATTTT. Translating gives CASSEVRAGGQPQHF. The rearrangement joins TRBV2 to TRBJ1-5; 7 bases are a match to TRBD1. J was trimmed by 6 bases and V by 1 base; bases with no gene match: 6. There are 15 residues in the CDR3. Germline assignment: CDR1 SNHLY and CDR2 FYNNEI.

This chain uses TRBV27 with TRBJ2-1, with 8 nucleotides matching TRBD2. J gave up 8 bases and V 4 bases, and 10 bases lay outside the gene matches. Germline assignment: CDR1 MNHEY and CDR2 SMNVEV (reference sequence). This CDR3 contains 15 residues. CDR3 in amino acids: CASSSQGPGGDEQFF. The CDR3 DNA follows: TGTGCCAGCAGTTCACAGGGACCGGGAGGGGATGAGCAGTTCTTC.

This clonotype was found many times. The chain joins TRBV11-1 to TRBJ2-2; the D is unclear. The CDR3 covers 13 residues. Trimming shortened V by 6 bases and J by 6 bases, and 11 bases separated the two germline ends. The germline CDR1 and CDR2 sequences are SGHAT and FQDESV (reference sequence). CDR3 in amino acids: CASSLRVAGELFF. Written as DNA, the CDR3 is TGTGCCAGCAGTCTTAGGGTTGCCGGGGAGCTGTTTTTT.